The rows below give T cell receptor beta chains drawn from one sample of a study of T cell changes during pregnancy in multiple sclerosis. TCRdb's table, derived via immunoSEQ multiplex PCR, lists solely in-frame clones and lacks some. The sample comprises 45,000 or so clones, about 91% of which are singletons, and 7.5% to 9% rests with the top ten. Sequencing was performed on CD8+ T cells from peripheral blood mononuclear cells, taken after pregnancy. Every receptor here comes from a female donor with multiple sclerosis, enrolled in a pregnancy study. Both conserved end residues are part of each CDR3. The D gene is left open where the match is weak.

v_call: TRBV7-8
d_call: .
cdr3_length: 14
cdr3_aa: CASSQSVPYNEQYF

v_call: TRBV6-5
d_call: .
cdr3_length: 14
cdr3_aa: CASTTGGDGDTQYF

v_call: TRBV27
d_call: TRBD1
cdr3_length: 13
cdr3_aa: CASKLQGDQPQHF

v_call: TRBV19
d_call: TRBD1
cdr3_length: 13
cdr3_aa: CASSRGGLETQYF

v_call: TRBV7-8
d_call: TRBD1
cdr3_length: 17
cdr3_aa: CASSHTGTGGANQPQHF

v_call: TRBV28
d_call: TRBD2
cdr3_length: 16
cdr3_aa: CASSAPAGVSYNEQFF

v_call: TRBV6-1
d_call: .
cdr3_length: 17
cdr3_aa: CASSERHKTGLNQPQHF

v_call: TRBV27
d_call: .
cdr3_length: 15
cdr3_aa: CASSLAGFSGTEAFF

v_call: TRBV19
d_call: .
cdr3_length: 15
cdr3_aa: CASSMPGSYTDTQYF

v_call: TRBV6-1
d_call: .
cdr3_length: 16
cdr3_aa: CASSDPRRGVKETQYF

v_call: TRBV6-6
d_call: TRBD1
cdr3_length: 15
cdr3_aa: CASKLLGTGNSPLHF

v_call: TRBV25-1
d_call: TRBD1
cdr3_length: 16
cdr3_aa: CASSESRTGPNTEAFF

v_call: TRBV6-5
d_call: .
cdr3_length: 14
cdr3_aa: CASSLSPSTREQYF

v_call: TRBV6-5
d_call: .
cdr3_length: 14
cdr3_aa: CASRRGQLYNEQFF

v_call: TRBV19
d_call: TRBD2
cdr3_length: 13
cdr3_aa: CASSSSSGYEQYF

v_call: TRBV7-2
d_call: .
cdr3_length: 14
cdr3_aa: CASSWDSGSYEQYF

v_call: TRBV6-1
d_call: .
cdr3_length: 15
cdr3_aa: CASSDPGYSNQPQHF

v_call: TRBV7-9
d_call: TRBD1
cdr3_length: 15
cdr3_aa: CASSSGQGDNQPQHF

v_call: TRBV4-3
d_call: .
cdr3_length: 16
cdr3_aa: CASSHTEENRVAPQHF

v_call: TRBV19
d_call: TRBD1
cdr3_length: 17
cdr3_aa: CASSIGDDRASGNTIYF

v_call: TRBV9
d_call: .
cdr3_length: 12
cdr3_aa: CASSVATGELFF

v_call: TRBV27
d_call: TRBD2
cdr3_length: 21
cdr3_aa: CASSLQPSGLAGEANTGELFF

v_call: TRBV21-1
d_call: .
cdr3_length: 15
cdr3_aa: CASSSPGRGNSPLHF

v_call: TRBV7-9
d_call: .
cdr3_length: 15
cdr3_aa: CASSSGGPNTGELFF

v_call: TRBV30
d_call: .
cdr3_length: 12
cdr3_aa: CARSRGGTEAFF

v_call: TRBV19
d_call: TRBD1
cdr3_length: 12
cdr3_aa: CASIQGASEAFF

v_call: TRBV11-2
d_call: .
cdr3_length: 13
cdr3_aa: CASSFEGSYEQYF

v_call: TRBV7-2
d_call: TRBD2
cdr3_length: 15
cdr3_aa: CASSLEREGPREQYF

v_call: TRBV5-1
d_call: TRBD1
cdr3_length: 14
cdr3_aa: CASSSGTGTYEQYF

v_call: TRBV25-1
d_call: .
cdr3_length: 14
cdr3_aa: CASQAIGASYEQYF

v_call: TRBV20-1
d_call: .
cdr3_length: 10
cdr3_aa: CSALREKLFF

v_call: TRBV27
d_call: .
cdr3_length: 12
cdr3_aa: CASRTDYNEQFF

v_call: TRBV4-1
d_call: .
cdr3_length: 15
cdr3_aa: CASSQETGMGYGYTF

v_call: TRBV7-6
d_call: .
cdr3_length: 15
cdr3_aa: CASSLGEASNSPLHF

v_call: TRBV29-1
d_call: TRBD1
cdr3_length: 12
cdr3_aa: CSVRQGMGEQFF

v_call: TRBV10-3
d_call: .
cdr3_length: 14
cdr3_aa: CATLSAGSIPEAFF

v_call: TRBV10-2
d_call: .
cdr3_length: 14
cdr3_aa: CASKTAGEGQPQHF

v_call: TRBV5-1
d_call: .
cdr3_length: 14
cdr3_aa: CASSLAGQGETQYF

v_call: TRBV6-6
d_call: .
cdr3_length: 12
cdr3_aa: CASSPGDWEQFF

v_call: TRBV6-5
d_call: .
cdr3_length: 14
cdr3_aa: CASSPLGGPYEQYF

v_call: TRBV27
d_call: TRBD2
cdr3_length: 15
cdr3_aa: CATGGKLEAVDTQYF

v_call: TRBV7-2
d_call: TRBD2
cdr3_length: 12
cdr3_aa: CASSPREEKQYF

v_call: TRBV19
d_call: TRBD1
cdr3_length: 14
cdr3_aa: CASRPGTGIHEQYF

v_call: TRBV5-1
d_call: .
cdr3_length: 17
cdr3_aa: CASSPRILFTPAYEQYF

v_call: TRBV6-6
d_call: .
cdr3_length: 16
cdr3_aa: CASSPPSDSPHTEAFF

v_call: TRBV2
d_call: TRBD1
cdr3_length: 16
cdr3_aa: CASRETGVVYSQPQHF

v_call: TRBV5-1
d_call: TRBD1
cdr3_length: 18
cdr3_aa: CASSRTGQGMIGANVLTF

v_call: TRBV5-4
d_call: .
cdr3_length: 13
cdr3_aa: CASGAGVGYEQYF

v_call: TRBV7-6
d_call: .
cdr3_length: 14
cdr3_aa: CASSLGQGTYEQYF

v_call: TRBV4-2
d_call: .
cdr3_length: 16
cdr3_aa: CASSQEKGALTDTQYF

v_call: TRBV6-1
d_call: .
cdr3_length: 12
cdr3_aa: CASDGGGGELFF

v_call: TRBV4-1
d_call: TRBD2
cdr3_length: 15
cdr3_aa: CASSQDRGVKETQYF

v_call: TRBV13
d_call: .
cdr3_length: 12
cdr3_aa: CASSLVRPEAFF

v_call: TRBV5-1
d_call: .
cdr3_length: 12
cdr3_aa: CASSWNRDTQYF

v_call: TRBV27
d_call: .
cdr3_length: 15
cdr3_aa: CASSTRPSRGHEQFF